This entry lists 26 T cell receptor beta chains sequenced from one sample in a study of blood T cells in healthy people across ages. A sample-barcoded 5' primer and a J-beta primer mix were used in a second PCR of roughly 6 to 11 cycles. TCRdb analysed the 5' RACE reads with MiXCR anew, one entry per CDR3 protein. The table includes approximately 800,000 distinct CDR3 sequences, 46% detected once. The sequenced material came from blood. The receptor source for this set is an older man in good health.

V usage is TRBV20-1 and J usage is TRBJ2-3; 11 bases line up with TRBD2. Germline CDR1 DFQATT, CDR2 SNEGSKA (reference sequence). The CDR3 length is 13 residues. Losses at the gene ends were 4 bases for V and 4 bases for J; bases not matched to a gene: 1. The CDR3 bases are TGCAGTGCTATGACTAGCGGGGCAGATACGCAGTATTTT. It yields the protein CSAMTSGADTQYF.

This rearrangement joins TRBV2 to TRBJ2-5; D is perhaps TRBD1 or TRBD2 (6 bases each). CDR1 and CDR2 (germline): SNHLY, FYNNEI. CDR3 length equals 13 residues. The V gene lost 4 bases and the J gene lost 5 bases, with 11 bases spanning the gap. CDR3 nucleotide sequence: TGTGCCAGCAGTGTTTGGGGGGCGGAGACCCAGTACTTC. Its protein product is CASSVWGAETQYF.

In this sample, this clonotype turned up many times. The chain joins TRBV24-1 to TRBJ2-7; possible D gene TRBD2, 7 bases. Germline CDR1 reads KGHDR; CDR2 reads SFDVKD. The CDR3 has 14 residues. With 3 bases removed from V and 6 bases from J, the gap between germline ends came to 14 bases. CDR3 sequence: CATSDARGASEQYF. In nucleotides, the CDR3 is TGTGCCACCAGTGATGCTCGGGGGGCCAGCGAGCAGTACTTC.

The rearrangement joins TRBV7-2 to TRBJ2-3, with 7 bases fitting TRBD2. With 1 base clipped from V and 4 bases from J, the junction kept 2 bases outside the gene matches. This CDR3 is 14 amino acids long. Germline V gene sequence: CDR1 SGHTA, CDR2 FQGNSA. CDR3 DNA: TGTGCCAGCAGCTTAGGGACTAGTGCAGATACGCAGTATTTT. Translated, it gives CASSLGTSADTQYF.

This clonotype was picked up many times. CDR3 DNA: TGTGCCAGCAGCACCCGACAGCCGCAAGAGACCCAGTACTTC. It yields the protein CASSTRQPQETQYF. The chain is built from TRBV13 and TRBJ2-5, with D perhaps TRBD1 (5 bases). The CDR3 contains 14 residues. V was trimmed by 5 bases and J by 2 bases, leaving 12 bases between them. Germline lookup yields CDR1 PRHDT and CDR2 FYEKMQ (reference sequence).

V and J are TRBV5-1 and TRBJ2-1; tentative D call: TRBD1 (6 bases). Germline assignment: CDR1 SGHRS and CDR2 YFSETQ. The CDR3 covers 14 residues. V lost 2 bases, J lost 4 bases, and 10 bases lay in between. CDR3 sequence (DNA): TGCGCCAGCAGCTTCGGACAGCAGTACAATGAGCAGTTCTTC. This gives the protein CASSFGQQYNEQFF.

The gene calls are TRBV5-1 and TRBJ2-1; D gene unclear. Deletions cut 5 bases from V and 10 bases from J, with 13 bases between. In germline, CDR1 is SGHRS, CDR2 YFSETQ. The CDR3 length is 12 residues. The CDR3 protein is CASRGIHWEQFF. The CDR3 DNA follows: TGCGCCAGCAGAGGGATCCACTGGGAGCAGTTCTTC.

This clonotype has a handful of counts. Since a much larger clone is just one base distant, this may be a read error. The chain joins TRBV5-1 to TRBJ2-7; D possibly corresponds to TRBD2 (5 bases). Trimming stripped 4 bases from V and 5 bases from J, with 16 bases between. The germline V gene has CDR1 SGHRS and CDR2 YFSETQ. CDR3 length equals 14 residues. CDR3 in DNA: TGCGCCAGCAGCGTGGGTCTAGCAACGGACGAGCAGTACTTC. It translates to CASSVGLATDEQYF. The variable domain in full, with the rest retrieved from reference TRBV5-1 and TRBJ2-7, is KAGVTQTPRYLIKTRGQQVTLSCSPISGHRSVSWYQQTPGQGLQFLFEYFSETQRNKGNFPGRFSGRQFSNSRSEMNVSTLELGDSALYLCASSVGLATDEQYFGPGTRLTVT.

The chain uses TRBV29-1 and TRBJ2-5; TRBD2 agrees at 7 bases. The DNA matches TRBJ2-7 better at its end, which makes the J call doubtful. The CDR3 totals 13 residues. CDR1 and CDR2 from the germline V gene are SQVTM and ANQGSEA. CDR3 region: CSVRTTSSYEQYF. In DNA form, the CDR3 reads TGCAGCGTCCGAACGACTAGCAGCTACGAGCAGTACTTC.

V and J are TRBV10-3 and TRBJ2-7; TRBD2 matches at 9 bases. The CDR3 spans 13 residues. CDR1 ENHRY and CDR2 SYGVKD come from the germline V gene. V dropped 10 bases and J dropped 4; count of bases not matched to a gene: 8. The CDR3 loop is CATVAGEGYEQYF. CDR3 DNA: TGTGCCACAGTAGCGGGAGAGGGGTACGAGCAGTACTTC.

CDR3 DNA sequence: TGTGCCAGCACCCCATCGAGTCTATCGGGAGCGCGGGGCTCCTACAATGAGCAGTTCTTC. This translates into CASTPSSLSGARGSYNEQFF. The rearrangement joins TRBV7-2 to TRBJ2-1; D is perhaps TRBD2 (6 bases). CDR3 length equals 20 residues. V was cut by 7 bases and J by 0 bases, with 28 bases left in between. The V gene's germline CDR1 is SGHTA and CDR2 FQGNSA. The full variable domain, its missing parts supplied by reference TRBV7-2 and TRBJ2-1, is GAGVSQSPSNKVTEKGKDVELRCDPISGHTALYWYRQSLGQGLEFLIYFQGNSAPDKSGLPSDRFSAERTGGSVSTLTIQRTQQEDSAVYLCASTPSSLSGARGSYNEQFFGPGTRLTVL.

This clonotype was counted a few times. This sequence joins TRBV3-1 and TRBJ2-7; TRBD2 matches at 13 bases. Germline CDR1 and CDR2: LGHDT and YNNKEL (reference sequence). V dropped 4 bases and J dropped 3; count of bases not matched to a gene: 6. The CDR3 runs 16 residues. The CDR3 protein is CASSPTRLAGGYEQYF. The CDR3 nucleotides read TGTGCCAGCAGCCCCACCAGACTAGCGGGAGGCTACGAGCAGTACTTC.

This clonotype has more than one count but fewer than ten. The J gene is TRBJ1-2, the V gene TRBV20-1, with 10 bases matching TRBD1. The germline V gene has CDR1 DFQATT and CDR2 SNEGSKA (reference sequence). The junction had 10 bases not matched to a gene; V was cut back by 3 bases and J by 0 bases. The CDR3 consists of 17 residues. The CDR3 nucleotides read TGCAGTGCTAGGCATACCGGGACAGGGGTCTCTAACTATGGCTACACCTTC. Encoded protein: CSARHTGTGVSNYGYTF.

The chain has TRBV20-1 and TRBJ2-2, with D perhaps given as TRBD1 or TRBD2 (6 bases each). The V gene lost 0 bases and the J gene lost 4 bases, with 12 bases spanning the gap. CDR1 is DFQATT, CDR2 SNEGSKA, per germline (reference sequence). The CDR3 covers 15 residues. In DNA form, the CDR3 reads TGCAGTGCTAGAGATGGGGGCGGGACCACCGGGGAGCTGTTTTTT. The encoded protein is CSARDGGGTTGELFF.

The chain has TRBV10-3 and TRBJ1-4; tentative D call: TRBD1 (6 bases). CDR1 and CDR2 from the germline V gene are ENHRY and SYGVKD. This CDR3 has 14 amino acids. Trimming left V 6 bases short and J 6 bases short, with 14 bases between. The DNA for the CDR3 is TGTGCCATCAGACAAACCGCAGGGGATGAAAAACTGTTTTTT. This codes for CAIRQTAGDEKLFF.

The chain couples TRBV28 to TRBJ2-1; either TRBD1 or TRBD2 may fit D (6 bases each). The J call may be incorrect, as the DNA end agrees better with TRBJ2-7. Germline V gene data show CDR1 as MDHEN and CDR2 as SYDVKM. The CDR3 has 14 amino acids. CDR3 protein: CASSVGGSYNEQYF. DNA for the CDR3: TGTGCCAGCAGTGTCGGGGGCTCCTACAATGAGCAGTACTTC.

About this clonotype: At one end the junction does not follow the germline gene, possibly because of a read error. The chain links TRBV7-9 to TRBJ2-1; TRBD2 is a possible D gene (5 bases). The CDR3 sequence is 16 residues long. From germline, CDR1 is SEHNR and CDR2 FQNEAQ (reference sequence). This chain's CDR3 is CASSIAYRSSYNEQFF. DNA for the CDR3: TGTGCCAGCAGCATAGCGTACAGATCCTCCTACAATGAGCAGTTCTTC. Filled out from reference TRBV7-9 and TRBJ2-1, the complete variable domain reads DTGVSQNPRHKITKRGQNVTFRCDPISEHNRLYWYRQTLGQGPEFLTYFQNEAQLEKSRLLSDRFSAERPKGSFSTLEIQRTEQGDSAMYLCASSIAYRSSYNEQFFGPGTRLTVL.

The chain links TRBV29-1 to TRBJ1-4, with D possibly matching TRBD1 (5 bases). Germline-derived CDR1 and CDR2 are SQVTM and ANQGSEA. Deletions cut 2 bases from V and 8 bases from J, with 15 bases between. This CDR3 spans 14 amino acids. CDR3 amino acids: CSVEPGLGGEKLFF. In DNA, the CDR3 is TGCAGCGTTGAACCGGGACTTGGCGGAGAAAAACTGTTTTTT.

This clonotype has just a few counts. The V and J genes are TRBV3-1 and TRBJ2-1; D is undetermined. Germline V gene data show CDR1 as LGHDT and CDR2 as YNNKEL (reference sequence). Trimming shortened V by 0 bases and J by 0 bases, and 12 bases separated the two germline ends. This CDR3 has 17 amino acids. DNA of the CDR3: TGTGCCAGCAGCCAAGATTGGAACAACCCCTCCTACAATGAGCAGTTCTTC. Its translation is CASSQDWNNPSYNEQFF.

Comments on this clonotype: Given a much more abundant clone one base away, this may be a read error. The CDR3 DNA sequence: TGCAGTGCTAGTAGGCAGATTGAGCAGTACTTC. Protein sequence: CSASRQIEQYF. The chain couples TRBV20-1 to TRBJ2-7; D is uncertain. The germline V gene has CDR1 DFQATT and CDR2 SNEGSKA (reference sequence). V was trimmed by 3 bases and J by 7 bases, leaving 10 bases between them. This CDR3 is 11 amino acids long.

The V and J genes are TRBV4-2 and TRBJ2-3, with 9 bases identical to TRBD1. The CDR3 has 20 amino acids. CDR1 LGHNA and CDR2 YNFKEQ come from the germline V gene. V lost 3 bases and J lost 4; bases outside the gene matches: 20. The CDR3 here is CASSQDRGPGLAVRADTQYF. DNA for the CDR3: TGTGCCAGCAGCCAGGACAGGGGCCCGGGGCTAGCGGTTCGGGCAGATACGCAGTATTTT.

This clonotype was counted only a few times. A read error may account for a junction end that differs from germline. V gene TRBV30 combines with J gene TRBJ2-3; no definite D call. Per germline, CDR1 GTSNPN and CDR2 SVGIG (reference sequence). The CDR3 consists of 13 residues. Written as DNA, the CDR3 is TGTGCGGTTCCTGGCCCAAGCACGGATACGCAGTATTTT. Translation: CAVPGPSTDTQYF.

The chain recombines TRBV7-2 with TRBJ2-3; TRBD1 is a possible D gene (6 bases). Trimming removed 0 bases at V and 3 bases at J, with 13 bases between. Looked up from germline, CDR1 is SGHTA and CDR2 is FQGNSA. CDR3 length: 16 amino acids. In nucleotides, the CDR3 is TGTGCCAGCAGCTTAGCAGTCAGGGGACGAACAGATACGCAGTATTTT. It yields the protein CASSLAVRGRTDTQYF.

This chain connects TRBV13 to TRBJ2-3, with 8 bases aligning to TRBD1. Per the germline V gene, CDR1 is PRHDT and CDR2 is FYEKMQ (reference sequence). With 5 bases clipped from V and 3 bases from J, the junction kept 10 bases outside the gene matches. CDR3 size: 16 residues. The CDR3 spells CASSVRTGPGTDTQYF. CDR3 sequence (DNA): TGTGCCAGCAGCGTAAGGACAGGGCCGGGGACAGATACGCAGTATTTT.

The chain links TRBV7-9 to TRBJ2-5, with a weak D call TRBD2 (6 bases). The CDR3 consists of 15 residues. V dropped 1 base and J dropped 6 bases, with 15 bases sitting between them. CDR1 and CDR2 from the germline V gene are SEHNR and FQNEAQ (reference sequence). The CDR3 here is CASSLEGGGGKTQYF. Written as DNA, the CDR3 is TGTGCCAGCAGCTTAGAGGGAGGAGGCGGGAAGACCCAGTACTTC.

This clonotype was recorded at least ten times. The rearrangement uses TRBV29-1 and TRBJ2-3; D may be TRBD2 (6 bases). Trimming took off 4 bases at V and 1 base at J, with 9 bases between the two ends. This CDR3 contains 13 residues. Germline V gene lookup returns CDR1 SQVTM and CDR2 ANQGSEA. The CDR3 loop reads CSVVEGGTDTQYF. In DNA, the CDR3 is TGCAGCGTTGTGGAGGGAGGCACAGATACGCAGTATTTT.